The T cell receptor (beta chain) described here comes from a study of blood T cells in healthy people across ages. Points from the study as a whole: Because donor CMV status was unknown, expanded clonotype changes were possibly confounded. Significant beta diversity loss was already apparent by age approximately 40, declining roughly linearly.

A word on this clonotype: What it binds is not known.

Primers used in a second PCR of about 7 to 12 cycles were a sample-barcoded 5' primer and a J-beta primer mix. TCRdb re-called the 5' RACE reads through MiXCR, storing one row per CDR3 protein. The profile covers over 1.5 million distinct CDR3 sequences, with 49% appearing a single time and 2% to 2.5% taken by the ten largest. The CDR3 covers 16 residues. Germline V CDR1 and CDR2: MDHEN, SYDVKM. Total RNA was extracted at no less than 5 micrograms per sample. The TCR was taken from a woman aged 40-49 years in good health. Sequencing used blood. The rearrangement uses TRBV28 and TRBJ2-7; maybe TRBD2 (5 bases). The tail of the sequence fits TRBJ2-4 better, so the J call may be wrong. The CDR3 DNA is TGTGCCAGCAGTTTATACGCGGGCAGTCAAGTAAACATTCAGTACTTC. Its translation is CASSLYAGSQVNIQYF.